Shown below are 4 T cell receptor beta chains from a single sample sequenced in a study of vaccination effects on CD4 cells after COVID-19. The assay was immunoSEQ multiplex PCR, and TCRdb's table has in-frame clones only and misses some. The top ten clones hold around 2.7% of a sample with tens of thousands of clones, approximately 79% of them seen once. These TCRs' antigens remain unknown. Viral peptide pools were used in the ViraFEST assay to expand antigen-specific CD4+ T cells, and sequencing came afterward. Following 10 days of culture, CD4+ T cells were isolated. All vaccine recipients tested negative for nucleocapsid antibodies and had never contracted SARS-CoV-2 infection. This material consisted of CD4+ T cells from PBMCs cultured with HCoV-NL63 spike peptides, taken before COVID-19 vaccination. Every receptor here comes from a human donor who received a COVID-19 vaccine.

The CDR3 spells CATSGGPGANVLTF. As DNA, the CDR3 is TGTGCCACCAGTGGGGGGCCTGGGGCCAACGTCCTGACTTTC. The gene calls are TRBV24-1 and TRBJ2-6; perhaps TRBD1 as D (6 bases). Trimming removed 5 bases from V and 2 bases from J, with 6 bases in between. This CDR3 contains 14 residues. The germline CDR1 and CDR2 sequences are KGHDR and SFDVKD.

The chain links TRBV7-9 to TRBJ1-2; D not resolved. The CDR3 sequence is 14 residues long. Germline CDR1 reads SEHNR; CDR2 reads FQNEAQ (reference sequence). Trimming shortened V by 4 bases and J by 6 bases, and 15 bases separated the two germline ends. CDR3 nucleotides: TGTGCCAGCAGCTCCTCTCAGATCGTACATGGCTACACCTTC. This encodes CASSSSQIVHGYTF.

Only a few counts were recorded for this clone. The V call is TRBV5-1, the J call TRBJ2-1; a possible D gene is TRBD2 (7 bases). This CDR3 region has 15 residues. V gave up 5 bases and J gave up 4 bases, with 16 bases separating them. Germline loops: CDR1 SGHRS, CDR2 YFSETQ. The CDR3 nucleotides read TGCGCCAGCAGTGGGGGGGGCAGCGGGTACAATGAGCAGTTCTTC. Translation: CASSGGGSGYNEQFF.

The chain recombines TRBV24-1 with TRBJ2-2; perhaps TRBD2 as D (7 bases). The CDR3 loop spans 13 amino acids. V lost 9 bases to trimming and J lost 6 bases, with 13 bases between them. Germline CDR1 KGHDR, CDR2 SFDVKD. The CDR3 DNA reads as TGTGCCACCCACCCGGGGGGCCCCGGGGAGCTGTTTTTT. It translates to CATHPGGPGELFF.